The next 20 T cell receptor beta chains were all read from a single sample in a study of cytomegalovirus exposure and HLA in healthy donors. The PCR had 60 Vbeta and 13 Jbeta primers. Clones were sequenced by immunoSEQ multiplex PCR, and TCRdb holds only the in-frame ones, with some missing. Here the sample spans some 150,000 clones, 70% to 80% being singletons. Specimen: PBMCs. These receptors were collected from a man aged 55-75 years in good health and CMV-seronegative.

This clone was seen a few times. The chain has TRBV5-1 and TRBJ1-4, with TRBD1 as a possible D gene (6 bases). V gave up 0 bases and J gave up 8 bases, with 11 bases separating them. CDR1 and CDR2 from the germline V gene are SGHRS and YFSETQ. This CDR3 spans 14 amino acids. This CDR3 is CASSLDPGGEKLFF. CDR3 sequence (DNA): TGCGCCAGCAGCTTGGATCCGGGGGGCGAAAAACTGTTTTTT.

CDR3 protein: CASSLAAGGDTQYF. The CDR3 DNA sequence: TGCGCCAGCAGCTTGGCCGCAGGGGGAGATACGCAGTATTTT. The chain links TRBV5-1 to TRBJ2-3; 7 bases align to TRBD1. With V trimmed by 0 bases and J by 5 bases, 3 bases remained unmatched. The germline gives CDR1 SGHRS, CDR2 YFSETQ. CDR3 size: 14 residues.

In the case of this clone: The junction departs from germline at one end; a sequencing error may be responsible. The CDR3 is CASSLSDRGELVF. The CDR3, as DNA: TGTGCCAGCAGCTTATCTGACAGGGGCGAGTTGGTCTTC. V usage is TRBV11-3 and J usage is TRBJ2-7, with TRBD1 matching over 8 bases. This CDR3 contains 13 residues. Germline V lookup: CDR1 SGHNT, CDR2 YENEEA.

This chain joins TRBV9 and TRBJ2-3, with TRBD2 as a possible D gene (5 bases). Germline-derived CDR1 and CDR2 are SGDLS and YYNGEE. Trimming pared 4 bases from V and 6 bases from J, leaving 15 bases between. This CDR3 contains 14 residues. As DNA, the CDR3 is TGTGCCAGCAGCCACGAAGGACTCTCCGATACGCAGTATTTT. It is translated as CASSHEGLSDTQYF.

This clone has a handful of counts. V and J are TRBV2 and TRBJ1-5, with D uncertain. Germline V lookup: CDR1 SNHLY, CDR2 FYNNEI. This CDR3 is built from 12 residues. V dropped 5 bases and J dropped 5 bases, with 7 bases sitting between them. The chain's CDR3 is CASSLAYQPQHF. In DNA form, the CDR3 reads TGTGCCAGCAGTCTAGCCTATCAGCCCCAGCATTTT.

This clone was counted between two and nine times. V and J are TRBV18 and TRBJ2-5; D remains unclear. This CDR3 has 15 amino acids. The germline V and J ends were trimmed by 5 bases and 3 bases, with 16 bases remaining between them. Germline CDR1 KGHSH, CDR2 LQKENI. In DNA form, the CDR3 reads TGTGCCAGCTCAGCCTTCTTGGGCACCGAAGAGACCCAGTACTTC. It specifies CASSAFLGTEETQYF.

V is TRBV27 and J is TRBJ2-2, with 8 bases lining up with TRBD2. There are 15 residues in the CDR3. The junction had 6 bases not matched to a gene; V was cut back by 5 bases and J by 4 bases. Germline assignment: CDR1 MNHEY and CDR2 SMNVEV (reference sequence). CDR3: CASSPAGGATGELFF. The DNA for the CDR3 is TGTGCCAGCAGTCCGGCGGGAGGTGCCACCGGGGAGCTGTTTTTT.

This chain joins TRBV25-1 and TRBJ1-1, with D perhaps matching TRBD1 (6 bases). The CDR3 runs 14 residues. Germline V gene sequence: CDR1 MGHDK, CDR2 SYGVNS. The germline V and J ends were trimmed by 6 bases and 4 bases, with 15 bases remaining between them. The DNA for the CDR3 is TGTGCCAGCAGAAAACAGGGTTGGGGCACTGAAGCTTTCTTT. Amino acid sequence: CASRKQGWGTEAFF.

This clone has just one count. V and J are TRBV5-1 and TRBJ2-5; 12 nucleotides align to TRBD1. The trim removed 4 bases at V and 5 bases at J, leaving 6 bases unmatched. Germline V CDR1 and CDR2: SGHRS, YFSETQ. This CDR3 region has 15 residues. The CDR3 sequence is CASSEGQGAEETQYF. The CDR3 DNA follows: TGCGCCAGCAGCGAGGGACAGGGGGCTGAGGAGACCCAGTACTTC.

The rearrangement links TRBV7-2 to TRBJ1-6; no clear D. Germline-derived CDR1 and CDR2 are SGHTA and FQGNSA. The V gene lost 4 bases and the J gene lost 6 bases, with 13 bases spanning the gap. The CDR3 spans 15 residues. The CDR3 reads CASSSPGVGNSPLHF. DNA of the CDR3: TGTGCCAGCAGCTCCCCCGGGGTCGGTAATTCACCCCTCCACTTT.

The V gene is TRBV19, the J gene TRBJ2-6; 10 positions match TRBD1. V dropped 4 bases and J dropped 1; count of bases not matched to a gene: 4. The CDR3 length is 17 residues. The germline gives CDR1 LNHDA, CDR2 SQIVND (reference sequence). CDR3: CASSRGQGRSGANVLTF. CDR3 bases: TGTGCCAGTAGTAGGGGACAGGGGAGGTCTGGGGCCAACGTCCTGACTTTC.

V gene TRBV6-6 combines with J gene TRBJ1-2, with 7 bases fitting TRBD1. The CDR3 covers 14 residues. Germline V gene lookup returns CDR1 MNHNY and CDR2 SVGAGI (reference sequence). V was clipped by 6 bases and J by 2 bases; unmatched bases: 6. The CDR3 protein is CASSLDRQNYGYTF. CDR3 nucleotide sequence: TGTGCCAGCAGCCTGGACAGGCAAAACTATGGCTACACCTTC.

The chain employs TRBV6-1 and TRBJ1-6; D is possibly TRBD1 (5 bases). V dropped 1 base and J dropped 8 bases, with 9 bases sitting between them. Germline assignment: CDR1 MNHNS and CDR2 SASEGT. The CDR3 has 14 amino acids. The CDR3, as DNA: TGTGCCAGCAGTGAAGTGGGGGACTATTCACCCCTCCACTTT. Its translation is CASSEVGDYSPLHF.

J is TRBJ1-1 and V is TRBV27; D is undetermined. The CDR3 sequence is 13 residues long. Germline CDR1 MNHEY, CDR2 SMNVEV (reference sequence). V was pared by 2 bases and J by 6 bases, with 10 bases between. The DNA of the CDR3 is TGTGCCAGCAGTTTAGGAGTTGGTGCTGAAGCTTTCTTT. It codes for CASSLGVGAEAFF.

This clone has a handful of counts. The chain has TRBV5-4 and TRBJ2-1, with 10 bases aligning to TRBD1. Germline assignment: CDR1 SGHNT and CDR2 YYREEE (reference sequence). The V and J ends lost 0 bases and 4 bases, in that order; junction bases with no gene match: 4. The CDR3 length is 16 residues. The CDR3 sequence: CASSLGGGQGYNEQFF. DNA for the CDR3: TGTGCCAGCAGCTTGGGGGGGGGACAGGGGTACAATGAGCAGTTCTTC.

V usage is TRBV6-7 and J usage is TRBJ2-5, with D unclear. TRBV6-7 is an open reading frame, and its role is uncertain. The V and J ends lost 11 bases and 7 bases respectively, with 8 bases between them. This CDR3 comprises 9 residues. CDR3 loop: CALPGTQYF. DNA for the CDR3: TGTGCCCTCCCGGGGACCCAGTACTTC.

The V call is TRBV9, the J call TRBJ2-3; 8 bases are a match to TRBD1. Germline V gene data show CDR1 as SGDLS and CDR2 as YYNGEE. Germline trimming cut 3 bases from V and 3 bases from J; bases unmatched to any gene: 6. The CDR3 runs to 15 residues. CDR3 nucleotide sequence: TGTGCCAGCAGCGAAGCAGGGGGCAGAACAGATACGCAGTATTTT. Translating gives CASSEAGGRTDTQYF. Combining the CDR3 with reference TRBV9 and TRBJ2-3 gives the whole variable domain DSGVTQTPKHLITATGQRVTLRCSPRSGDLSVYWYQQSLDQGLQFLIQYYNGEERAKGNILERFSAQQFPDLHSELNLSSLELGDSALYFCASSEAGGRTDTQYFGPGTRLTVL.

The chain combines TRBV11-2 with TRBJ2-1; maybe TRBD2 (6 bases). CDR3 length: 18 amino acids. Germline CDR1 and CDR2: SGHAT and FQNNGV. The V and J ends lost 5 bases and 0 bases respectively, with 20 bases between them. The CDR3 reads CASSNPRGFSSSYNEQFF. CDR3 coding DNA: TGTGCCAGCAGCAATCCTCGGGGGTTTTCAAGCTCCTACAATGAGCAGTTCTTC.

The rearrangement joins TRBV29-1 to TRBJ2-7, with D maybe TRBD1 (6 bases). V gave up 7 bases and J gave up 5 bases, with 21 bases separating them. The CDR3 consists of 14 residues. Germline V gene data show CDR1 as SQVTM and CDR2 as ANQGSEA. CDR3 sequence (DNA): TGCAGCGCCGTAATCGGCCCAGGGGACCACGAGCAGTACTTC. Its protein is CSAVIGPGDHEQYF.

The V and J genes are TRBV4-3 and TRBJ2-2; TRBD2 matches 7 bases. V lost 0 bases, J lost 6 bases, and 7 bases stayed unmatched. CDR1 and CDR2 from the germline V gene are LGHNA and YSLEER. The length of the CDR3 is 16 residues. This CDR3 reads CASSQDTGTNPGELFF. CDR3 DNA sequence: TGCGCCAGCAGCCAAGATACCGGGACTAATCCCGGGGAGCTGTTTTTT.